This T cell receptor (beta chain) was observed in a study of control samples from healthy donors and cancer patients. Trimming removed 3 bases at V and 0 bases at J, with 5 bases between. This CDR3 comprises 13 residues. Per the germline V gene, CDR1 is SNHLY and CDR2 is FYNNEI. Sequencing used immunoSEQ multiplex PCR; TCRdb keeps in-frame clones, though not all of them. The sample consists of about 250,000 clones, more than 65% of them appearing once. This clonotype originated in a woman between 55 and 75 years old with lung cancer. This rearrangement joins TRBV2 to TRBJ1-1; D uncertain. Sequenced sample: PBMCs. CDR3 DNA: TGTGCCAGCAGTGAGGCCATGAACACTGAAGCTTTCTTT. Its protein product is CASSEAMNTEAFF.